This TCR beta chain was sequenced during a study of T cell responses to AZD1222 COVID-19 vaccine. Regarding the study as a whole: Researchers took repertoire samples only after the peak T cell response had come.

Assay: immunoSEQ multiplex PCR; the TCRdb copy retains only in-frame clones and omits some. The data show approximately 170,000 clones, with over 85% seen just once and 1.5% to 2% held by the top ten. The length of the CDR3 is 13 residues. Trimming removed 5 bases from V and 5 bases from J, with 12 bases in between. A word on this clone: The antigen remains unidentified.

The sequenced sample was peripheral blood, obtained on day 0 of AZD1222 vaccination. The sequence was collected from an adult in good health. V and J are TRBV12-3 or TRBV12-4 and TRBJ1-2; weak D call: TRBD1 (5 bases). The CDR3 sequence is CASSRGARYGYTF. The CDR3 DNA reads as TGTGCCAGCAGTCGAGGGGCTCGGTATGGCTACACCTTC.